The 10 T cell receptor beta chains given below trace back to one sample, sequenced in a study of vaccination and CD4 T cells after COVID-19. Their antigen targets remain unknown. Oncomine TCR Beta short-read sequencing was applied to DNA from cultured CD4+ T cells. TCRdb fed the PCR reads into MiXCR, producing one record per CDR3 protein. Of 19,000 or so distinct CDR3 sequences in the sample, around 45% were seen once. This sample's treatment: roughly 10-day PBMC culture with coronavirus spike peptide pools or control peptides (ViraFEST assay). The sample was CD4+ T cells from blood, cultured in vitro, taken after SARS-CoV-2 vaccination. All receptors derive from a human donor who had recovered from COVID-19.

The V gene is TRBV6-2 or TRBV6-3, the J gene TRBJ1-2; a possible D gene is TRBD1 (6 bases). The CDR3 length is 12 residues. CDR1 is MNHEY, CDR2 SVGEGT, per germline. The germline V and J ends were trimmed by 7 bases and 7 bases, with 13 bases remaining between them. The CDR3 DNA reads TGTGCCAGCATGGGGGGCGTAGGTGGCTACACCTTC. Translation gives CASMGGVGGYTF.

V usage is TRBV20-1 and J usage is TRBJ1-5; D is perhaps TRBD1 (6 bases). Germline CDR1 and CDR2: DFQATT and SNEGSKA (reference sequence). V gave up 0 bases and J gave up 7 bases, with 13 bases separating them. The CDR3 runs to 14 residues. CDR3 sequence reads: CSARDEGEGQPQHF. CDR3 nucleotides: TGCAGTGCTAGAGATGAGGGGGAGGGGCAGCCCCAGCATTTT.

This clonotype showed up just a few times. The rearrangement joins TRBV7-9 to TRBJ2-2; 11 bases are shared with TRBD1. V lost 5 bases and J lost 5; bases outside the gene matches: 7. The CDR3 runs to 16 residues. Germline CDR1 SEHNR, CDR2 FQNEAQ (reference sequence). Written as DNA, the CDR3 is TGTGCCAGCAGCCCCCGGACAGGGGGCTTGACCGGGGAGCTGTTTTTT. Protein sequence: CASSPRTGGLTGELFF.

The chain combines TRBV20-1 with TRBJ2-3, with TRBD2 as a possible D gene (5 bases). Germline loops: CDR1 DFQATT, CDR2 SNEGSKA (reference sequence). CDR3 length: 14 residues. V was cut by 0 bases and J by 4 bases, with 11 bases left in between. The CDR3: CSARDRVSADTQYF. Written as DNA, the CDR3 is TGCAGTGCTAGAGATCGAGTTAGCGCAGATACGCAGTATTTT.

This clonotype was observed once. The chain combines TRBV11-2 with TRBJ1-2, with D maybe TRBD1 (5 bases). This CDR3 region has 15 residues. Germline loops: CDR1 SGHAT, CDR2 FQNNGV. V gave up 4 bases and J gave up 0 bases, with 12 bases separating them. In nucleotides, the CDR3 is TGTGCCAGCAGCTCCCACAGGTCTCCTAACTATGGCTACACCTTC. Translation: CASSSHRSPNYGYTF.

CDR3: CASTRGWSGANVLTF. The CDR3 DNA is TGTGCCAGCACTCGGGGGTGGTCTGGGGCCAACGTCCTGACTTTC. This chain connects TRBV12-3 or TRBV12-4 to TRBJ2-6; tentatively, D is TRBD2 (6 bases). The V and J ends lost 7 bases and 1 base respectively, with 11 bases between them. This CDR3 is 15 amino acids long.

The chain has TRBV11-2 and TRBJ2-3; tentatively, D is TRBD1 (6 bases). V lost 3 bases and J lost 0, with 10 bases in between. The CDR3 has 15 residues. Germline values: CDR1 SGHAT, CDR2 FQNNGV. This CDR3 reads CASSFRGQSTDTQYF. The CDR3 DNA follows: TGTGCCAGCAGCTTCCGAGGACAGAGCACAGATACGCAGTATTTT.

This chain's CDR3 is CSATGTSGTYEQYF. CDR3 coding DNA: TGCAGTGCTACGGGGACTAGCGGAACCTACGAGCAGTACTTC. The chain uses TRBV20-1 and TRBJ2-7; 11 bases agree with TRBD2. The CDR3 is made up of 14 amino acids. With 4 bases clipped from V and 2 bases from J, the junction kept 4 bases outside the gene matches. In germline, CDR1 is DFQATT, CDR2 SNEGSKA (reference sequence).

The chain links TRBV6-2 or TRBV6-3 to TRBJ2-2; weak D call: TRBD2 (6 bases). V lost 8 bases, J lost 6 bases, and 16 bases lay in between. The germline V gene has CDR1 MNHEY and CDR2 SVGEGT. The CDR3 totals 14 residues. The CDR3 here is CASRARGMAGELFF. CDR3 sequence (DNA): TGTGCCAGCCGCGCTCGGGGGATGGCCGGGGAGCTGTTTTTT.

DNA for the CDR3: TGTGCCAGCAGCCAAGGAGAGGGCGGCTACACCTTC. The encoded protein is CASSQGEGGYTF. V usage is TRBV14 and J usage is TRBJ1-2; the D is unclear. The CDR3 extends over 12 amino acids. CDR1 and CDR2 from the germline V gene are SGHDN and FVKESK. V was pared by 1 base and J by 8 bases, with 8 bases between.